This T cell receptor beta chain was recovered during a study of cytomegalovirus exposure and HLA in healthy donors. A note on this clone: The antigen remains undetermined.

J lost 5 bases, V lost 0 bases, and 7 bases had no gene match. The CDR3 totals 15 residues. The V gene's germline CDR1 is SGHTA and CDR2 FQGTGA. Libraries were prepared by immunoSEQ multiplex PCR; TCRdb keeps only in-frame clonotypes and omits some of them. Of more than 250,000 clones listed, roughly 87% are singletons. Broader study findings: Per published reports, the classifier diagnosed cytomegalovirus status with high specificity and sensitivity. Among the CMV-associated chains, three were confirmed in vitro as specific for CMV antigens.

Sequences were obtained from PBMCs. The rearrangement links TRBV7-3 to TRBJ2-7, with 7 bases matching TRBD1. The clonotype comes from a woman in her thirties in good health and CMV-seropositive. The CDR3: CASSLTGGAFDEQYF. DNA of the CDR3: TGTGCCAGCAGCTTAACAGGGGGCGCTTTCGACGAGCAGTACTTC.